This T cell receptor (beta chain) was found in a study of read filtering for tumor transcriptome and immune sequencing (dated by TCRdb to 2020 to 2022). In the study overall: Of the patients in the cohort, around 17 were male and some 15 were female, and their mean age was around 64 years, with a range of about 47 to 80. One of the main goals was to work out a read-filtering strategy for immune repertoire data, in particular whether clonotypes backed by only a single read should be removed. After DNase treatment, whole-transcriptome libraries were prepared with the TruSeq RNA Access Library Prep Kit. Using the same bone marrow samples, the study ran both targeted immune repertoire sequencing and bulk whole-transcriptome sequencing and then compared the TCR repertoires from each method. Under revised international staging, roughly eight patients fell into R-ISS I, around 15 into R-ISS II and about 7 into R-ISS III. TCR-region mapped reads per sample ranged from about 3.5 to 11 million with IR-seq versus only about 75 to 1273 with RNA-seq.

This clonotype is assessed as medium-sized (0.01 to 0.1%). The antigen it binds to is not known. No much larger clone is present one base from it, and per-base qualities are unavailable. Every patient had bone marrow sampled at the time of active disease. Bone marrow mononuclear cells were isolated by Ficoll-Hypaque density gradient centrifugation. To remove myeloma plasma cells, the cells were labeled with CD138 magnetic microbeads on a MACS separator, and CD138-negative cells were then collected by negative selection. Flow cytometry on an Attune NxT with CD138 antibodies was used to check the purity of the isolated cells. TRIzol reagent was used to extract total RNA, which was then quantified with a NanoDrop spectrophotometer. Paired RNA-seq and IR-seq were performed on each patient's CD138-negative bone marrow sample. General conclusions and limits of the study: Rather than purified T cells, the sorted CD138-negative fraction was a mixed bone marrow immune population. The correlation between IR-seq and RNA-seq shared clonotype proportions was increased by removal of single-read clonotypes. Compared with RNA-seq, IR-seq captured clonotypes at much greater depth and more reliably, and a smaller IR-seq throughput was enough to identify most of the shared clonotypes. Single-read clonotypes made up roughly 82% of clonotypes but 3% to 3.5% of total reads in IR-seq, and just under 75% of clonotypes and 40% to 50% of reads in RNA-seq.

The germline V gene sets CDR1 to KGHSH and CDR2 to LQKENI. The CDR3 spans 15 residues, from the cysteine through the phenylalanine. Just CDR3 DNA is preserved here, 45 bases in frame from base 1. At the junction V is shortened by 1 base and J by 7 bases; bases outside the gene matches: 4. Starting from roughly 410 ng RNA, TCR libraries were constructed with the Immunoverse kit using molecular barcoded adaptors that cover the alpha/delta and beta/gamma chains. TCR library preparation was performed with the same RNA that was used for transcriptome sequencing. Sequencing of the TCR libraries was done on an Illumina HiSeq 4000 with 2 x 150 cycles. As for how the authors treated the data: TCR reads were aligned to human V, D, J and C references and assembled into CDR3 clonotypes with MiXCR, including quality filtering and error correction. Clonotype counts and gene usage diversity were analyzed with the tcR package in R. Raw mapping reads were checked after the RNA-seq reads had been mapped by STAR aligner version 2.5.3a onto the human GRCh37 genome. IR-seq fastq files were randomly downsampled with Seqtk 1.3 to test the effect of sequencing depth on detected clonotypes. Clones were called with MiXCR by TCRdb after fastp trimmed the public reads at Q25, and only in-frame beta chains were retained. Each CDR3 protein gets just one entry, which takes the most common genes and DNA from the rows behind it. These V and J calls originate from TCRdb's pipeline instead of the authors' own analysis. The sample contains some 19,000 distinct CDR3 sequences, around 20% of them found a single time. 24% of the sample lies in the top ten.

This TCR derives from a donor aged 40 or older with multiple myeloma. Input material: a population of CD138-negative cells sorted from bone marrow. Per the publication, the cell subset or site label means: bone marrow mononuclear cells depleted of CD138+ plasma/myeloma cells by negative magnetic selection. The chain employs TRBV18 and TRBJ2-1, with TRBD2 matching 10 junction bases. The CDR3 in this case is CASSPLAGGWNEQFF. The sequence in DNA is TGTGCCAGCTCACCACTAGCGGGAGGATGGAATGAGCAGTTCTTC.